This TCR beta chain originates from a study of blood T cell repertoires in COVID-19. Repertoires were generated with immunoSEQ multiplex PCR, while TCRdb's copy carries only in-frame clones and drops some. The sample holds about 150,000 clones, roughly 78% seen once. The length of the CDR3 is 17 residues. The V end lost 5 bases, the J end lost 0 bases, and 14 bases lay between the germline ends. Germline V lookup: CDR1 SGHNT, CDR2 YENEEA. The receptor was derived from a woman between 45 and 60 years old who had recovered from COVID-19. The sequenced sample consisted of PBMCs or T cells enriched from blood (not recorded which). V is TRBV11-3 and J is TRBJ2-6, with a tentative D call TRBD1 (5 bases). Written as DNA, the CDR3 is TGTGCCAGCAGCAACCCGACAGCTACCTCTGGGGCCAACGTCCTGACTTTC. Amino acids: CASSNPTATSGANVLTF.